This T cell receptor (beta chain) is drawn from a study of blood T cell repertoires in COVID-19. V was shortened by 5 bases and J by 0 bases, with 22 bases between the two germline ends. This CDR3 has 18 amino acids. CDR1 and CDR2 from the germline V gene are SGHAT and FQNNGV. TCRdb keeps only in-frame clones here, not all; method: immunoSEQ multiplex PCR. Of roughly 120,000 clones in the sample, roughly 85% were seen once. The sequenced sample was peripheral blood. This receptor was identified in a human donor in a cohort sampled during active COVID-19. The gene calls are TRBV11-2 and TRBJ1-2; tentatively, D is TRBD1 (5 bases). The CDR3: CASSVRVGVQLANYGYTF. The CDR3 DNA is TGTGCCAGCAGCGTCAGGGTAGGAGTACAGTTAGCTAACTATGGCTACACCTTC.